The rows below give T cell receptor beta chains drawn from one sample of a study of a mutant IDH1 vaccine in newly diagnosed glioma. These receptors' targets are unknown. Sequenced by immunoSEQ multiplex PCR; TCRdb stores in-frame clones only, minus some. The sample comprises 42,000 or so clones, 83% of which are singletons, and 4% to 5.5% rests with the top ten. The sequencing used PBMCs, collected from a glioma patient whose treatment included an IDH1 peptide vaccine. Source of these receptors: a woman aged 50 to 65 with glioma. The CDR3 runs from the conserved cysteine through the conserved F or W. The order of the fields is J gene, CDR3 length, V gene, clone size, D gene, CDR3 protein, CDR3 DNA. A D gene is named only where the DNA matches it firmly. Expanded clones get a size class; other rows say once, few or many, or leave the size out.

j_call: TRBJ2-7; cdr3_length: 11; v_call: TRBV20-1; clone_size: few; d_call: -; cdr3_aa: CSAFRGDEQYF; cdr3_nt: TGCAGTGCTTTCAGGGGTGACGAGCAGTACTTC
j_call: TRBJ1-1; cdr3_length: 14; v_call: TRBV11-1; clone_size: -; d_call: TRBD1; cdr3_aa: CASTKTGENTEAFF; cdr3_nt: TGTGCCAGCACCAAGACAGGGGAGAACACTGAAGCTTTCTTT
j_call: TRBJ2-7; cdr3_length: 16; v_call: TRBV13; clone_size: -; d_call: TRBD2; cdr3_aa: CASSPLGTSGYYEQYF; cdr3_nt: TGTGCCAGCAGCCCTCTCGGGACTAGCGGTTACTACGAGCAGTACTTC
j_call: TRBJ1-1; cdr3_length: 17; v_call: TRBV5-1; clone_size: -; d_call: -; cdr3_aa: CASSLADGRTRDTEAFF; cdr3_nt: TGCGCCAGCAGCTTGGCCGATGGCAGGACTAGGGACACTGAAGCTTTCTTT
j_call: TRBJ1-1; cdr3_length: 13; v_call: TRBV6-1; clone_size: -; d_call: -; cdr3_aa: CASRPPGNTEAFF; cdr3_nt: TGTGCCAGCAGGCCTCCAGGGAACACTGAAGCTTTCTTT
j_call: TRBJ2-1; cdr3_length: 15; v_call: TRBV6-1; clone_size: -; d_call: TRBD1; cdr3_aa: CASSEFDRGSDEQFF; cdr3_nt: TGTGCCAGCAGTGAATTTGACAGGGGATCGGATGAGCAGTTCTTC
j_call: TRBJ2-3; cdr3_length: 16; v_call: TRBV5-1; clone_size: -; d_call: TRBD1; cdr3_aa: CASSPGQLSSTDTQYF; cdr3_nt: TGCGCCAGCAGCCCGGGACAGCTTTCTAGCACAGATACGCAGTATTTT
j_call: TRBJ1-1; cdr3_length: 14; v_call: TRBV9; clone_size: -; d_call: TRBD1; cdr3_aa: CASSVEQGWSEAFF; cdr3_nt: TGTGCCAGCAGCGTAGAACAGGGGTGGAGTGAAGCTTTCTTT
j_call: TRBJ1-1; cdr3_length: 12; v_call: TRBV18; clone_size: -; d_call: -; cdr3_aa: CASSPQGGKAFF; cdr3_nt: TGTGCCAGCTCACCACAGGGGGGAAAAGCTTTCTTT
j_call: TRBJ2-1; cdr3_length: 15; v_call: TRBV27; clone_size: medium-sized; d_call: TRBD2; cdr3_aa: CASSPGLEIYNEQFF; cdr3_nt: TGTGCCAGCAGCCCGGGACTAGAGATCTACAATGAGCAGTTCTTC
j_call: TRBJ1-2; cdr3_length: 11; v_call: TRBV29-1; clone_size: few; d_call: -; cdr3_aa: CSVQRNYGYTF; cdr3_nt: TGCAGCGTACAACGTAACTATGGCTACACCTTC
j_call: TRBJ1-2; cdr3_length: 16; v_call: TRBV10-3; clone_size: -; d_call: -; cdr3_aa: CAMTEARPKNIYGYTF; cdr3_nt: TGTGCCATGACCGAGGCCAGGCCAAAAAACATCTATGGCTACACCTTC
j_call: TRBJ1-1; cdr3_length: 14; v_call: TRBV6-5; clone_size: -; d_call: TRBD1; cdr3_aa: CASSWRQGRTEAFF; cdr3_nt: TGTGCCAGCAGTTGGCGACAGGGTAGGACTGAAGCTTTCTTT
j_call: TRBJ2-7; cdr3_length: 11; v_call: TRBV10-3; clone_size: -; d_call: -; cdr3_aa: CAISETYEQYF; cdr3_nt: TGTGCCATCAGTGAGACCTACGAGCAGTACTTC
j_call: TRBJ1-2; cdr3_length: 13; v_call: TRBV25-1; clone_size: -; d_call: -; cdr3_aa: CASSEWRSGGYTF; cdr3_nt: TGTGCCAGCAGTGAATGGCGGTCCGGCGGCTACACCTTC
j_call: TRBJ2-5; cdr3_length: 13; v_call: TRBV19; clone_size: -; d_call: -; cdr3_aa: CASSSDSLLTQYF; cdr3_nt: TGTGCCAGTAGTTCGGACTCCCTCCTAACCCAGTACTTC
j_call: TRBJ2-2; cdr3_length: 15; v_call: TRBV19; clone_size: -; d_call: TRBD1; cdr3_aa: CASSIVRTGAGELFF; cdr3_nt: TGTGCCAGTAGTATAGTTCGGACAGGGGCCGGGGAGCTGTTTTTT
j_call: TRBJ1-1; cdr3_length: 14; v_call: TRBV5-1; clone_size: -; d_call: -; cdr3_aa: CASSLATVNTEAFF; cdr3_nt: TGCGCCAGCAGCTTAGCCACAGTGAACACTGAAGCTTTCTTT
j_call: TRBJ2-2; cdr3_length: 14; v_call: TRBV5-1; clone_size: -; d_call: -; cdr3_aa: CASSRAGNTGELFF; cdr3_nt: TGCGCCAGCAGCCGGGCAGGGAACACCGGGGAGCTGTTTTTT
j_call: TRBJ1-1; cdr3_length: 14; v_call: TRBV30; clone_size: few; d_call: TRBD1; cdr3_aa: CAWSFRGQGTLAFF; cdr3_nt: TGTGCCTGGAGTTTCCGTGGACAGGGTACCTTAGCTTTCTTT
j_call: TRBJ1-3; cdr3_length: 11; v_call: TRBV5-5; clone_size: -; d_call: -; cdr3_aa: CASSFGNTIYF; cdr3_nt: TGTGCCAGCAGCTTTGGAAACACCATATATTTT
j_call: TRBJ2-2; cdr3_length: 11; v_call: TRBV28; clone_size: -; d_call: -; cdr3_aa: CATLITGELFF; cdr3_nt: TGTGCCACCCTTATTACCGGGGAGCTGTTTTTT
j_call: TRBJ1-1; cdr3_length: 11; v_call: TRBV2; clone_size: few; d_call: -; cdr3_aa: CASMLTAEAFF; cdr3_nt: TGTGCCAGCATGCTTACAGCTGAAGCTTTCTTT
j_call: TRBJ2-3; cdr3_length: 13; v_call: TRBV9; clone_size: once; d_call: -; cdr3_aa: CASSPGLWDTQYF; cdr3_nt: TGTGCCAGCAGCCCCGGCCTGTGGGATACGCAGTATTTT
j_call: TRBJ2-5; cdr3_length: 11; v_call: TRBV20-1; clone_size: -; d_call: -; cdr3_aa: CSARVKETQYF; cdr3_nt: TGCAGTGCTAGAGTAAAAGAGACCCAGTACTTC
j_call: TRBJ2-1; cdr3_length: 15; v_call: TRBV7-2; clone_size: -; d_call: -; cdr3_aa: CASRVPGLPYNEQFF; cdr3_nt: TGTGCCAGCAGGGTTCCAGGGCTTCCCTACAATGAGCAGTTCTTC
j_call: TRBJ2-5; cdr3_length: 14; v_call: TRBV19; clone_size: -; d_call: TRBD1; cdr3_aa: CASSGQGAKETQYF; cdr3_nt: TGTGCCAGTAGTGGACAGGGGGCGAAAGAGACCCAGTACTTC